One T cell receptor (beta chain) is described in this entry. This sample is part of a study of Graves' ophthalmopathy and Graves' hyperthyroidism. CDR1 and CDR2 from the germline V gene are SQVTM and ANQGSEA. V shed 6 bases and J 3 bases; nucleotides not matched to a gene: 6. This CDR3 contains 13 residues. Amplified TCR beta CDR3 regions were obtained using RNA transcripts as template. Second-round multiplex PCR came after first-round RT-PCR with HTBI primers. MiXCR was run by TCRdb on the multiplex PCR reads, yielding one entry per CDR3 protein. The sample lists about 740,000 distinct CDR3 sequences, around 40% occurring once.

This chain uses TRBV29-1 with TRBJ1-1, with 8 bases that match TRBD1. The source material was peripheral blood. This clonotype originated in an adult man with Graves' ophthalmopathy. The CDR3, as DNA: TGCAGCGTCGGACAGGGCTTTTACACTGAAGCTTTCTTT. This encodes CSVGQGFYTEAFF.